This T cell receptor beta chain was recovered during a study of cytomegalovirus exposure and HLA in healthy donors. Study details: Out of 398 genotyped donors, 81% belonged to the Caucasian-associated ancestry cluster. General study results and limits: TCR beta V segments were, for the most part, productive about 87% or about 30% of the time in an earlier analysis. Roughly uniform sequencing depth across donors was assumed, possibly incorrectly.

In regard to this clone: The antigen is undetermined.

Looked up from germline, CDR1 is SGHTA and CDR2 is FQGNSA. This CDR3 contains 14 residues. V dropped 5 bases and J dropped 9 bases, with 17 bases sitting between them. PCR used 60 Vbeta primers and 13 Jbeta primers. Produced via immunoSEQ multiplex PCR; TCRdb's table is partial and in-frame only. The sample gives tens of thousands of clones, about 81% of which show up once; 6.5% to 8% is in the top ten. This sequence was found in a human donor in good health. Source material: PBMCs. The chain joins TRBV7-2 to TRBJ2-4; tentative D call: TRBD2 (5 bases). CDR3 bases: TGTGCCAGCAGCATGACACGGGAATCGGGCATTCAGTACTTC. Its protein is CASSMTRESGIQYF.